This TCR beta chain appears in the sequencing data of a study of cytomegalovirus exposure and HLA in healthy donors. Per the germline V gene, CDR1 is LGHNT and CDR2 is FRNRAP. The CDR3 totals 15 residues. General study results and limits: It has been reported that TCR beta sequences accurately predicted the HLA-A and HLA-B alleles of most subjects. Fewer N-insertions than the approximately 700-donor mean were reportedly shown by an Asian-associated ancestry cluster in a later analysis.

Note on this clone: Its target is unknown. One end of the junction varies from germline; a read error may be responsible.

Primers included in the PCR were 60 Vbeta and 13 Jbeta primers. Assay: immunoSEQ multiplex PCR; the TCRdb copy retains only in-frame clones and omits some. This repertoire shows more than 90,000 clones, around 64% found once; its top ten account for 2% to 2.5%. The source material was PBMCs. The chain uses TRBV12-5 and TRBJ2-3, with 13 bases fitting TRBD2. This receptor was identified in a woman under 40 in good health and CMV-seronegative. The CDR3 DNA follows: TGTGCTAGTGGGTTGGGGACTAGCGGGGCAGATACGCAGTATTTT. Translated, it gives CASGLGTSGADTQYF.